This entry features one T cell receptor (beta chain) sequence. V lost 3 bases and J 0 bases, leaving 14 bases between the germline ends. The length of the CDR3 is 16 residues. Germline-derived CDR1 and CDR2 are SGHRS and YFSETQ. The sample comes from a study of shared clonotypes between healthy human individuals. TCRdb's copy holds only in-frame clones and misses some; the assay was immunoSEQ multiplex PCR. Among 2 million to 3 million clones listed, roughly 93% were seen once. This chain links TRBV5-1 with TRBJ2-3, with D possibly TRBD2 on 6 matching bases. The TCR sequence derives from a man between 18 and 35 years old in good health. Some clones in this sample may be carry-over from other donors' samples. Sequenced: naive CD4+ T cells from PBMCs. As for subset: CD45RA+ positively selected. In DNA form, the CDR3 reads TGCGCCAGCAGCTCGGCGACCAGCGGGAGCACAGATACGCAGTATTTT. Amino acid sequence: CASSSATSGSTDTQYF.